This entry lists 10 T cell receptor beta chains sequenced from one sample in a study of identical twins. TCRdb redid the calling of the 5' RACE reads with MiXCR, one entry per CDR3 protein. The sample has around 340,000 distinct CDR3 sequences, approximately 10% seen once. The sample was naive T cells sorted from blood. The receptors shown here come from a woman in her forties or fifties in good health.

This chain links TRBV29-1 with TRBJ1-1; possible D gene TRBD1, 6 bases. Germline values: CDR1 SQVTM, CDR2 ANQGSEA. This CDR3 spans 10 amino acids. The V end lost 4 bases, the J end lost 10 bases, and 10 bases lay between the germline ends. CDR3 amino acids: CSVVEGGAFF. CDR3 DNA sequence: TGCAGCGTTGTCGAGGGGGGAGCTTTCTTT.

This clonotype was detected many times. The DNA for the CDR3 is TGCGCCAGCAGCTTGGCGGGGGTTGCAACAGATACGCAGTATTTT. It translates to CASSLAGVATDTQYF. The V gene is TRBV5-1, the J gene TRBJ2-3; TRBD2 might be the D (6 bases). The V gene's germline CDR1 is SGHRS and CDR2 YFSETQ. There are 15 residues in the CDR3. V was trimmed by 0 bases and J by 3 bases, leaving 11 bases between them.

The chain joins TRBV6-1 to TRBJ2-7; D might be TRBD1 or TRBD2, each matching 6 bases. V lost 0 bases to trimming and J lost 5 bases, with 11 bases between them. The germline CDR1 and CDR2 sequences are MNHNS and SASEGT. The CDR3 has 14 amino acids. The CDR3 DNA sequence: TGTGCCAGCAGTGAAGCCTGGGGGGCCCACGAGCAGTACGTC. Protein product: CASSEAWGAHEQYV.

This chain joins TRBV3-1 and TRBJ1-5, with D tentatively TRBD1 (5 bases). The CDR3 is 14 amino acids. Trimming stripped 8 bases from V and 6 bases from J, with 17 bases between. Per the germline V gene, CDR1 is LGHDT and CDR2 is YNNKEL (reference sequence). The CDR3 sequence is CASSNQGTFQPQHF. The CDR3 DNA follows: TGTGCCAGCTCTAATCAGGGAACTTTTCAGCCCCAGCATTTT.

This clonotype was observed a handful of times. The J gene is TRBJ1-1, the V gene TRBV6-5; perhaps TRBD1 as D (6 bases). Germline loops: CDR1 MNHEY, CDR2 SVGAGI. V lost 7 bases, J lost 1 base, and 16 bases lay in between. This CDR3 spans 15 amino acids. CDR3 sequence reads: CASTDTGFSNTEAFF. CDR3 sequence (DNA): TGTGCCAGCACCGATACAGGGTTTTCGAACACTGAAGCTTTCTTT.

The V and J genes are TRBV2 and TRBJ2-6; perhaps TRBD2 as D (6 bases). The CDR3 runs to 16 residues. Germline V gene data show CDR1 as SNHLY and CDR2 as FYNNEI. V lost 7 bases to trimming and J lost 0 bases, with 13 bases between them. The CDR3 sequence: CASIRESPSGANVLTF. The CDR3 DNA sequence: TGTGCCAGCATACGGGAGAGCCCCTCTGGGGCCAACGTCCTGACTTTC.

This clonotype was counted between two and nine times. The rearrangement links TRBV4-1 to TRBJ2-2, with D perhaps matching TRBD2 (6 bases). Trimming shortened V by 1 base and J by 6 bases, and 9 bases separated the two germline ends. Germline CDR1 and CDR2: MGHRA and YSYEKL. The length of the CDR3 is 14 residues. CDR3 bases: TGCGCCAGCAGCCAAGGACTAGTCTCCGGGGAGCTGTTTTTT. Translating it yields CASSQGLVSGELFF.

The chain carries TRBV7-2 and TRBJ1-4; unclear D gene. The germline gives CDR1 SGHTA, CDR2 FQGNSA. V was clipped by 2 bases and J by 7 bases, with 14 bases between them. The CDR3 has 15 residues. CDR3 nucleotides: TGTGCCAGCAGCTTATCCGGTCAGAGTAGTGAAAAACTGTTTTTT. Amino acids: CASSLSGQSSEKLFF.

This clonotype was observed a handful of times. The chain couples TRBV20-1 to TRBJ2-7; TRBD2 matches at 12 bases. This CDR3 comprises 15 residues. The V gene end was trimmed by 0 bases and the J gene end by 2 bases; junction bases not matched to a gene: 2. The germline CDR1 and CDR2 sequences are DFQATT and SNEGSKA (reference sequence). The CDR3 is CSARELAGGPYEQYF. Here the CDR3 DNA reads TGCAGTGCTAGAGAACTAGCGGGAGGACCCTACGAGCAGTACTTC.

The chain recombines TRBV14 with TRBJ2-7; 9 positions agree with TRBD1. V dropped 4 bases and J dropped 7; count of bases not matched to a gene: 8. In germline, CDR1 is SGHDN, CDR2 FVKESK. The CDR3 is 14 residues long. CDR3 amino acids: CASSLTGGQFEQYF. In DNA, the CDR3 is TGTGCCAGCAGCCTAACAGGGGGCCAATTTGAGCAGTACTTC.